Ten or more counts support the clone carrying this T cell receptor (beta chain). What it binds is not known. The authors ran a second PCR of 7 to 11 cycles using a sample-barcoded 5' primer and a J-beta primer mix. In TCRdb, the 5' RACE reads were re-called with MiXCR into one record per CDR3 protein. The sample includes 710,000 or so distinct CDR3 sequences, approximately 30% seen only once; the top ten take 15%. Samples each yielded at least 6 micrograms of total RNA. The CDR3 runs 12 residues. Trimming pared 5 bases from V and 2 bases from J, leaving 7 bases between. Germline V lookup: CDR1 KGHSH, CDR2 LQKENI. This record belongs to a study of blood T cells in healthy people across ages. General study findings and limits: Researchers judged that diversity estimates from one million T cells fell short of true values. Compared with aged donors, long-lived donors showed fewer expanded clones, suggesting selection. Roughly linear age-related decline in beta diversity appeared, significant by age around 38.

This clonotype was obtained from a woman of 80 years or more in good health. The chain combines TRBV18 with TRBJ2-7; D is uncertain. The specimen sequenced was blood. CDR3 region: CASSDPPYEQYF. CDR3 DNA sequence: TGTGCCAGCTCAGACCCCCCCTACGAGCAGTACTTC.